The T cell receptor beta chain under discussion was sequenced for a study of a mutant IDH1 vaccine in newly diagnosed glioma. Study summary: The patients received vaccinations eight times, in weeks 1, 3, 5, 7, 11, 15, 19 and 23. Radiotherapy alone preceded vaccination by 4-6 weeks; alternatively, vaccination started with temozolomide cycles. Study-wide results and limits: Vaccine-induced immune responses were detected in roughly 92% of patients.

The CDR3 totals 14 residues. The V segment lost 3 bases and the J segment 5 bases; nucleotides outside the gene matches: 1. Germline CDR1 reads SGHRS; CDR2 reads YFSETQ. Method: immunoSEQ multiplex PCR; TCRdb's copy keeps in-frame clones and lacks some. The repertoire includes 110,000 or so clones, 85% to 90% of them detected once, and roughly 0.57% sits in the top ten. As regards this clone: What it recognizes is unknown.

Time point indicated: week 11, during vaccination. In the vaccine, a single dose held 300 ug of the mutant IDH1 20-mer peptide, along with topical imiquimod. Each of the donors came in with new WHO grade 3 or 4 astrocytomas that were IDH1-mutant and ATRX-lost. This specimen was PBMCs, taken from a glioma patient whose treatment included an IDH1 peptide vaccine. The chain uses TRBV5-1 and TRBJ2-1; 11 bases are shared with TRBD2. The receptor comes from a woman aged 45 to 65 with glioma. The CDR3 protein is CASSSTSGNNEQFF. The DNA of the CDR3 is TGCGCCAGCAGCTCGACTAGCGGGAACAATGAGCAGTTCTTC. Complete variable domain (other parts from reference TRBV5-1 and TRBJ2-1): KAGVTQTPRYLIKTRGQQVTLSCSPISGHRSVSWYQQTPGQGLQFLFEYFSETQRNKGNFPGRFSGRQFSNSRSEMNVSTLELGDSALYLCASSSTSGNNEQFFGPGTRLTVL.